This T cell receptor beta chain was obtained from a study of blood T cell repertoires in COVID-19. Trimming pared 6 bases from V and 8 bases from J, leaving 17 bases between. CDR1 MNHEY and CDR2 SVGAGI come from the germline V gene. CDR3 size: 14 residues. Some clones are missing from TCRdb's copy, which holds only in-frame ones; the method was immunoSEQ multiplex PCR. The sample holds 50,000 to 70,000 clones, more than 80% seen once. This receptor was obtained from a woman older than 75 with active COVID-19. The chain carries TRBV6-5 and TRBJ2-1, with D possibly TRBD2 on 6 matching bases. Specimen: peripheral blood. This chain's CDR3 is CASSHRGSFHEQFF. CDR3 in DNA: TGTGCCAGCAGCCATCGGGGGAGTTTCCATGAGCAGTTCTTC.